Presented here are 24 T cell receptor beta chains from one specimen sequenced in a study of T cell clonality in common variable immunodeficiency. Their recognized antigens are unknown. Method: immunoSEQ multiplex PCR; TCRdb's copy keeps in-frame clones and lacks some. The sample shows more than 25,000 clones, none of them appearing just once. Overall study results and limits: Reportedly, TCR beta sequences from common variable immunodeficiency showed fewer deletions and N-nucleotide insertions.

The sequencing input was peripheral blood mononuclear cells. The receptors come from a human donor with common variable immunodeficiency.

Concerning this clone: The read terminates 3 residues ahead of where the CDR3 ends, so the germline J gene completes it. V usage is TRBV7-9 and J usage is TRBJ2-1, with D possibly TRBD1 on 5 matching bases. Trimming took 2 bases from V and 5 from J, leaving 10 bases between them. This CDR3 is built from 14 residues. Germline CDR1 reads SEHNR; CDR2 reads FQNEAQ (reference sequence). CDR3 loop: CASSLFVRDNEQFF. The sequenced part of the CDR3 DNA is TGTGCCAGCAGCTTATTTGTCAGGGACAATGAG.

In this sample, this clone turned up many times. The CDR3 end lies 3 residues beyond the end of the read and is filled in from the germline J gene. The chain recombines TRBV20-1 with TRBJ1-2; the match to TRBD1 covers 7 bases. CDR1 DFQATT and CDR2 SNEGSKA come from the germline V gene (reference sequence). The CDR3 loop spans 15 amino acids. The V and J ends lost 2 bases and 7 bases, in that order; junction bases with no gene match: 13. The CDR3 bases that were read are TGCAGTGCTAGACCACATGGACAGGTTTCGCTTGGC. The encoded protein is CSARPHGQVSLG. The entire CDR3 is CSARPHGQVSLGYTF.

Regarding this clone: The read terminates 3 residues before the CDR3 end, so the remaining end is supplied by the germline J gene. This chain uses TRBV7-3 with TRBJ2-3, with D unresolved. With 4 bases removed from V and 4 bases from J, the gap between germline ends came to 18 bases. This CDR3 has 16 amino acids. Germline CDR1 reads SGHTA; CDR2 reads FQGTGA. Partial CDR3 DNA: TGTGCCAGCAGCTCCTCGGCAGGTCCCTTCTCAGATACG. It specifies CASSSSAGPFSDT. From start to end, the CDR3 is CASSSSAGPFSDTQYF.

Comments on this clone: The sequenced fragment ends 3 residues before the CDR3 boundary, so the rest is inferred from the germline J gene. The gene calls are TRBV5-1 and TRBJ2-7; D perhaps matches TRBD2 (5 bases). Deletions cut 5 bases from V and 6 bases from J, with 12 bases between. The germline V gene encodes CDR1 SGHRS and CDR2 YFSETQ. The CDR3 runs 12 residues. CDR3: CASRDSWGEQYF. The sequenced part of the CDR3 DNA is TGCGCCAGCAGGGACTCATGGGGCGAG.

CDR3 amino acids: CASRGSSGANVLTF. CDR3 DNA, as far as it was read: TGTGCCAGCCGGGGGAGCTCTGGGGCCAACGTC. The V gene is TRBV6-2 or TRBV6-3, the J gene TRBJ2-6; TRBD2 might be the D (6 bases). The read halts 3 residues ahead of the CDR3 end, with the missing end drawn from the germline J gene. V lost 8 bases, J lost 0 bases, and 8 bases lay in between. Looked up from germline, CDR1 is MNHEY and CDR2 is SVGEGT. The CDR3 sequence is 14 residues long.

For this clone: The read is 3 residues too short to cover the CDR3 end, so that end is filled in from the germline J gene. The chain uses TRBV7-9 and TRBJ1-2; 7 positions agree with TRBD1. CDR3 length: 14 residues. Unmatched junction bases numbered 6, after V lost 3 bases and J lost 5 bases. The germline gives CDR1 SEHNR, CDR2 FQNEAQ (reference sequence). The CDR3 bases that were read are TGTGCCAGCAGCTTCGCTGACAGGGAGTATGGC. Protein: CASSFADREYG. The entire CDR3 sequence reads CASSFADREYGYTF.

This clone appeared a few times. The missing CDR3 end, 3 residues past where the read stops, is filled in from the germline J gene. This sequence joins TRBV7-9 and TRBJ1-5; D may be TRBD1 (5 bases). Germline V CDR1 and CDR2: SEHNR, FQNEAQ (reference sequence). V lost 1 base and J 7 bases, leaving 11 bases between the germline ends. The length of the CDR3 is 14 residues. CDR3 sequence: CASSLGGAGQPQHF. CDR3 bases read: TGTGCCAGCAGCTTAGGGGGCGCGGGGCAGCCC.

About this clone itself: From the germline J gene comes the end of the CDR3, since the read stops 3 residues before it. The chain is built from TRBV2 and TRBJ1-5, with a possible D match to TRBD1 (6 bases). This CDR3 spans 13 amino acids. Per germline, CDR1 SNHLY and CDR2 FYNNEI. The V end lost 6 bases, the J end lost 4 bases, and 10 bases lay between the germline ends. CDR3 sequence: CASRGAGNQPQHF. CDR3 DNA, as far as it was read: TGTGCCAGCAGGGGGGCAGGGAATCAGCCC.

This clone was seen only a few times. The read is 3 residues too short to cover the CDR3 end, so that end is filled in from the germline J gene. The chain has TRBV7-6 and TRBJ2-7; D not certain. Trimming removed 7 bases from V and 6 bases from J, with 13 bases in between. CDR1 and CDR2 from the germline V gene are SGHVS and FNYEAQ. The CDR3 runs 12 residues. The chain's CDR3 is CASTVPKAEQYF. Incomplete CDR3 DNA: TGTGCCAGCACCGTCCCAAAGGCCGAG.

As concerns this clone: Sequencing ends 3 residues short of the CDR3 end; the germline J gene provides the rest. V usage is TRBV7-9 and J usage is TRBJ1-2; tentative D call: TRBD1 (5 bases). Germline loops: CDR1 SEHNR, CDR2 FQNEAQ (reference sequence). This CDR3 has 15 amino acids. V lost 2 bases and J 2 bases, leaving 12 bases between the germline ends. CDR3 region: CASSLRYQGNYGYTF. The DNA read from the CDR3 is TGTGCCAGCAGCTTAAGATACCAGGGCAACTATGGC.

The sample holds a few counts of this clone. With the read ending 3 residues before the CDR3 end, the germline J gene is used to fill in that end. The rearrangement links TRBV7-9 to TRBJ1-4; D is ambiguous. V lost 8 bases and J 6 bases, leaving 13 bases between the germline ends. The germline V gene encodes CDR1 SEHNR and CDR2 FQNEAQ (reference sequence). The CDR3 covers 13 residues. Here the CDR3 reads CASLLLRDEKLFF. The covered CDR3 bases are TGTGCCAGCCTATTATTAAGGGATGAAAAA.

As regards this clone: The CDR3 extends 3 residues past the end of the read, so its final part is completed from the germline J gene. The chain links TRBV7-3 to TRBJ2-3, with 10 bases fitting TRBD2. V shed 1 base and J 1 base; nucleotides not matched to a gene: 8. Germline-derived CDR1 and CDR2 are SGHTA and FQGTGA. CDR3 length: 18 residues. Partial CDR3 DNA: TGTGCCAGCAGCTTAATTTCGGCTAGCGGGAGTCGCACAGATACG. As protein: CASSLISASGSRTDT. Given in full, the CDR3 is CASSLISASGSRTDTQYF.

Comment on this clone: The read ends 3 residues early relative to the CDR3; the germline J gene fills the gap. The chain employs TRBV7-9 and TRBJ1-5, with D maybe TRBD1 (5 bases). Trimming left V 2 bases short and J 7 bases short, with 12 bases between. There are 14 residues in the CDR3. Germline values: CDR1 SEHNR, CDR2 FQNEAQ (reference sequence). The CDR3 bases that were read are TGTGCCAGCAGCTTAAAAGACAGTAAGCAGCCC. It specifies CASSLKDSKQP. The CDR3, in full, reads CASSLKDSKQPQHF.

The sequenced part of the CDR3 DNA is TGTGCCACCGAAGGAAAAGAAGGACTAGCGGGTCTTCACGGGGAG. Encoded protein: CATEGKEGLAGLHGE. The entire CDR3 protein reads CATEGKEGLAGLHGELFF. This chain joins TRBV7-6 and TRBJ2-2; 11 bases are a match to TRBD2. The read ends 3 residues before the CDR3 terminus; that terminus is restored from the germline J gene. This CDR3 has 18 amino acids. Germline CDR1 is SGHVS and CDR2 is FNYEAQ. V lost 10 bases, J lost 7 bases, and 20 bases stayed unmatched.

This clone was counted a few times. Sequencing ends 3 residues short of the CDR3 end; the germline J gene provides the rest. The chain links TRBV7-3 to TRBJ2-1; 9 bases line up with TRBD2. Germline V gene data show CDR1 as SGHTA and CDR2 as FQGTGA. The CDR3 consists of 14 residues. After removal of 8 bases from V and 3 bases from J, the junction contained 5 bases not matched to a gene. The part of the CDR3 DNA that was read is TGTGCCAGCCAGACGACTAGCGGCTACAATGAG. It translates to CASQTTSGYNE. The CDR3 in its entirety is CASQTTSGYNEQFF.

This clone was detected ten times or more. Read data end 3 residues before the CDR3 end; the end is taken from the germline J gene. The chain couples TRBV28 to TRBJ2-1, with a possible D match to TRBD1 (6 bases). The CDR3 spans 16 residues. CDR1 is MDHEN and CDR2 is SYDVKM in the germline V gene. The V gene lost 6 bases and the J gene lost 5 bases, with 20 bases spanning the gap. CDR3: CASRHRDTRLDNEQFF. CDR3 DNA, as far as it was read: TGTGCCAGCAGGCACAGGGACACACGGCTTGACAATGAG.

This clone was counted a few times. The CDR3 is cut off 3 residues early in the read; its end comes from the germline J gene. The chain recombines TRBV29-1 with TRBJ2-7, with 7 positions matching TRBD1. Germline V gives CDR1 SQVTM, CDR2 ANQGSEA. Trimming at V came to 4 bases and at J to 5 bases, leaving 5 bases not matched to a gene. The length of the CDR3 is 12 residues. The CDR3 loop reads CSVARGPNEQYF. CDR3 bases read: TGCAGCGTTGCAAGGGGGCCCAACGAG.

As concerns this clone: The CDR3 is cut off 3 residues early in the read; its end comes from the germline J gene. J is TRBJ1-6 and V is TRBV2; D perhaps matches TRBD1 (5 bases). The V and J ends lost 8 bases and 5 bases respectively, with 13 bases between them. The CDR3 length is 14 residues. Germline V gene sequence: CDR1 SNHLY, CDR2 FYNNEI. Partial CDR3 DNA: TGTGCCAGCCGGAAACGGGGGGATAATTCACCC. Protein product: CASRKRGDNSP. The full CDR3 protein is CASRKRGDNSPLHF.

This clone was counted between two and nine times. The CDR3 bases that were read are TGTGCCAGCAGAACCTATAGCGGGGGGGGCTACGAG. Amino acid sequence: CASRTYSGGGYE. The full CDR3 is CASRTYSGGGYEQYF. The rearrangement uses TRBV5-6 and TRBJ2-7; 11 nucleotides align to TRBD2. The CDR3 extends 3 residues past the end of the read, so its final part is completed from the germline J gene. With 5 bases clipped from V and 3 bases from J, the junction kept 7 bases outside the gene matches. Germline lookup yields CDR1 SGHDT and CDR2 YYEEEE. The CDR3 totals 15 residues.

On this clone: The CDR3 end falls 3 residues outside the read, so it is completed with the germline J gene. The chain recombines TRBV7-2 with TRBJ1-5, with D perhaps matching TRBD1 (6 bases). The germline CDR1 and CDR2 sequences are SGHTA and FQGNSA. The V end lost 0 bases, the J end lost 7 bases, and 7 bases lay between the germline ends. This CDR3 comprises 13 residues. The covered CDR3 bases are TGTGCCAGCAGCTTAGCGAGGGGGCAGCCC. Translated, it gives CASSLARGQP. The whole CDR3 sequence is CASSLARGQPQHF.

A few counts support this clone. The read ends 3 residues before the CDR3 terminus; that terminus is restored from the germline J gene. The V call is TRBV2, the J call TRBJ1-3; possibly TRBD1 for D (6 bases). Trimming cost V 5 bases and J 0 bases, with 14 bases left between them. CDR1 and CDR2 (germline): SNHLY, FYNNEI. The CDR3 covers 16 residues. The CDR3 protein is CASSRQGGFSGNTIYF. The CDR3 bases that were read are TGTGCCAGCAGTCGGCAAGGGGGATTCTCTGGAAACACC.

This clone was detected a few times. The chain's CDR3 is CASSLGQGRHSPLHF. The CDR3 bases that were read are TGCGCCAGCAGCCTGGGACAGGGGAGACATTCACCC. This sequence joins TRBV5-1 and TRBJ1-6; 10 bases agree with TRBD1. The CDR3 end is not reached by the read, which stops 3 residues before it; the germline J gene fills it in. CDR3 size: 15 residues. Germline lookup yields CDR1 SGHRS and CDR2 YFSETQ. The ends lost 4 bases at V and 8 bases at J; junction bases unmatched: 6. The whole variable domain, filled in from reference TRBV5-1 and TRBJ1-6, reads KAGVTQTPRYLIKTRGQQVTLSCSPISGHRSVSWYQQTPGQGLQFLFEYFSETQRNKGNFPGRFSGRQFSNSRSEMNVSTLELGDSALYLCASSLGQGRHSPLHFGNGTRLTVT.

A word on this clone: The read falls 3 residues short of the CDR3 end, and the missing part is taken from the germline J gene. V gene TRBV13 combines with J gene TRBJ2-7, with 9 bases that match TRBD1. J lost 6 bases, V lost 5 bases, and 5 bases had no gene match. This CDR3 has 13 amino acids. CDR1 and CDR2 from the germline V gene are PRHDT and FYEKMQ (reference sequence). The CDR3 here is CASSRDRAGEQYF. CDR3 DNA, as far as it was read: TGTGCCAGCAGCCGGGACAGGGCGGGCGAG.

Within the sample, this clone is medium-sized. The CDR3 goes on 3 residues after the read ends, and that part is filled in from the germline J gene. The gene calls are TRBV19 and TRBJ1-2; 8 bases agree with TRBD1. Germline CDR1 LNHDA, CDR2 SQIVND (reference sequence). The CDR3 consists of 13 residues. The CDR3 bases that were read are TGTGCCACCACCGACAGGGGTCTATCCGGC. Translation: CATTDRGLSG. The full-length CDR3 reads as CATTDRGLSGYTF.